This T cell receptor (beta chain) was observed in a study of cytomegalovirus exposure and HLA in healthy donors. Germline CDR1 and CDR2: ENHRY and SYGVKD. The length of the CDR3 is 18 residues. After removal of 2 bases from V and 8 bases from J, the junction contained 13 bases not matched to a gene. PCR was performed using 60 Vbeta and 13 Jbeta primers. Libraries were prepared by immunoSEQ multiplex PCR; TCRdb keeps only in-frame clonotypes and omits some of them. This sample carries 100,000 to 150,000 clones, approximately 81% of them seen once, and the ten largest clones take around 4%. As concerns this clone: Its antigen is not identified.

Study results and caveats: In an earlier analysis, about 90% or about 30%: the productive usage of most TCR beta V segments. As a later analysis showed, several of the most significant clusters appeared to be linked to common viral pathogens. In a later analysis, TCR beta V- and J-gene trimming was associated with a missense DCLRE1C variant.

The sequence was obtained from a man in his late teens or twenties in good health and CMV-seropositive. This chain uses TRBV10-3 with TRBJ2-1, with 12 bases lining up with TRBD2. Material for sequencing was PBMCs. The CDR3 sequence is CAISESLASGRASDEQFF. CDR3 bases: TGTGCCATCAGTGAGAGTTTGGCTAGCGGGAGGGCCTCAGATGAGCAGTTCTTC.